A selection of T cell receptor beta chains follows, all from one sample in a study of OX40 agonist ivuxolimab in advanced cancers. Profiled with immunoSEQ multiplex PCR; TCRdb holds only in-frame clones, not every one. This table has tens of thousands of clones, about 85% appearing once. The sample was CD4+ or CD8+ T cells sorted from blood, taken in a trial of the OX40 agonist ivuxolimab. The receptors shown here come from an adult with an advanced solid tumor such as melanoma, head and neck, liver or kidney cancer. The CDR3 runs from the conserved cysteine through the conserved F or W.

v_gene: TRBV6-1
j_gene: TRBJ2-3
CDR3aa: CASSERGLTSTDTQYF

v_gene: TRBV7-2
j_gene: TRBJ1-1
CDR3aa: CASSLTGGMNTEAFF

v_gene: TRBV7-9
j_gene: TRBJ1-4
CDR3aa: CASSASRDRGPGEKLFF

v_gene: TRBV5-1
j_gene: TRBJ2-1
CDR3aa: CASSLGSGRAYNEQFF

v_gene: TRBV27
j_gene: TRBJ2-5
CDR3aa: CASSLSTGSETQYF

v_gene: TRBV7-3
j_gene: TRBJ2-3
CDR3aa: CASSLLGASTDTQYF

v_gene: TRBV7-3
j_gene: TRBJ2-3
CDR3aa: CASTRGLAGAGDTQYF

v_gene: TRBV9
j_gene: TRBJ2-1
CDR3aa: CASSGPRGYEQFF

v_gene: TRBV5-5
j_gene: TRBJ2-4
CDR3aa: CASSLGQGVAKNIQYF

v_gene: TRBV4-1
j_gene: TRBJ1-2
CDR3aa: CASSQGGLGYGYTF

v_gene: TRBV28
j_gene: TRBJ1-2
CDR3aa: CASEDYNYGYTF

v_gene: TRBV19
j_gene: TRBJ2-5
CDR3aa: CASKAGGETQYF

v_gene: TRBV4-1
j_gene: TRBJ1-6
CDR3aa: CASSPGRTINSPLHF

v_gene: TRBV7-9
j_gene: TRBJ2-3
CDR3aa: CASSLVGQNTQYF

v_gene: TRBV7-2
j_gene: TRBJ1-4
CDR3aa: CASSLVGLPRGANEKLFF

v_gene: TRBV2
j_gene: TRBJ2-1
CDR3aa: CASSRTSGRNNNEQFF

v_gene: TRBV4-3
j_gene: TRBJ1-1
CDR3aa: CASSQESRGGTEAFF

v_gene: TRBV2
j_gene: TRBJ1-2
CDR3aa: CASSRQGLANYGYTF

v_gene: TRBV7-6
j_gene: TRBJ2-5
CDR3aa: CASSSGALNGETQYF

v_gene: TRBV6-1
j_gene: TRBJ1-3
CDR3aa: CASSSDRGQGNTIYF

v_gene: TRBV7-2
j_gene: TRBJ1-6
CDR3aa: CASSLVGGTSYSPLHF

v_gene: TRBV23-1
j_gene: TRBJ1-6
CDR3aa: CASSQSRVNNSPLHF

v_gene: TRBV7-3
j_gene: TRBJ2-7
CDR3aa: CASSLGQGAGYEQYF

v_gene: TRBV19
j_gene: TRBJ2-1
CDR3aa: CASSIQGLAEEQFF

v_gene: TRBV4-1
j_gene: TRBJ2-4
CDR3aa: CASSQERTAYQKNIQYF

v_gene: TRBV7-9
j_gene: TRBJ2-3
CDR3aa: CASSLLAGGTDTQYF

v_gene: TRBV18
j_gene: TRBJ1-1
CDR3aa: CASSPRGTNTEAFF

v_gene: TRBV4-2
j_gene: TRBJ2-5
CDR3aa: CASSPSGGEETQYF

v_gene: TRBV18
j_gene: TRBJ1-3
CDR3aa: CASSPLNTDSGNTIYF

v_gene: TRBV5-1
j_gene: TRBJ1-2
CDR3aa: CASSPRQGNYGYTF